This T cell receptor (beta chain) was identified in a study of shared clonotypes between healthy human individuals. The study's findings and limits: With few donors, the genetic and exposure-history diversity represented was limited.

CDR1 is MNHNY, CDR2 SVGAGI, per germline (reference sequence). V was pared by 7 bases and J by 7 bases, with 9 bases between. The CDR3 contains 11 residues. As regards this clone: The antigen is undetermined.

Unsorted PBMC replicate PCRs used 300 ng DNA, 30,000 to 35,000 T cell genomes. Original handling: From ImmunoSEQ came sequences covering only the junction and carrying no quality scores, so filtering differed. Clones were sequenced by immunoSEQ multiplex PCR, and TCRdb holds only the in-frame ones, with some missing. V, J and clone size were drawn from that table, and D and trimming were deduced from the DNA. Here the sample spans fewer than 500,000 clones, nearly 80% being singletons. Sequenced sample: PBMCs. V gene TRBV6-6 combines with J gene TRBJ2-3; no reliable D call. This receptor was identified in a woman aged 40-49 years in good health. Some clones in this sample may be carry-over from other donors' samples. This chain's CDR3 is CASTRSNTQYF. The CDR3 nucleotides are TGTGCCAGCACCCGCAGCAATACGCAGTATTTT.